Below, 22 T cell receptor beta chains from the same sample are listed, as sequenced in a study of regulatory T cells in long-lasting Graves disease. Investigators prepared the TCR beta libraries by applying iRepertoire HTBI primers and Arm-PCR of CDR3 regions. Via MiXCR, TCRdb re-called the multiplex PCR reads, giving one row per CDR3 protein. Among hundreds of thousands of distinct CDR3 sequences, roughly 17% were seen once, and the ten largest hold roughly 30%. Indicated time point: newly diagnosed GD, antithyroid drugs for less than 3 months. Preparation of the TCR library used RNA extracted from PBMCs. The same sample was also studied in work on T cells in Graves' hyperthyroidism and ophthalmopathy.

The specimen was peripheral blood mononuclear cells (PBMCs), collected at new diagnosis, from a patient treated with antithyroid drugs. These receptors all come from a middle-aged man with Graves disease.

A word on this clonotype: Given a much more abundant clone one base away, this may be a read error. This rearrangement joins TRBV28 to TRBJ2-5; a weak D match, TRBD2 (6 bases). Germline V gives CDR1 MDHEN, CDR2 SYDVKM. This CDR3 contains 13 residues. The V end was cut by 8 bases, the J end by 5 bases, with 15 bases between. The CDR3 loop reads CASCTSRSETQYF. The CDR3 DNA reads TGTGCCAGCTGCACTAGCAGAAGTGAGACCCAGTACTTC.

There are a few counts of this clonotype. V and J are TRBV7-9 and TRBJ2-1; D unclear. The CDR3 runs to 12 residues. V shed 2 bases and J shed 8 bases, with 7 bases lying between them. The V gene's germline CDR1 is SEHNR and CDR2 FQNEAQ (reference sequence). CDR3 DNA sequence: TGTGCCAGCAGCTTAATTTTGGATGAGCAGTTCTTC. Its translation is CASSLILDEQFF.

In this sample, this clonotype turned up many times. This chain links TRBV7-9 with TRBJ1-6; 9 bases agree with TRBD1. V was clipped by 6 bases and J by 6 bases; unmatched bases: 9. CDR1 is SEHNR and CDR2 is FQNEAQ in the germline V gene (reference sequence). This CDR3 region has 16 residues. CDR3 region: CASRHRDRDLNSPLHF. CDR3 sequence (DNA): TGTGCCAGCAGGCACCGGGACAGGGACCTTAATTCACCCCTCCACTTT.

This clonotype was seen many times. The V call is TRBV2, the J call TRBJ2-5, with D perhaps TRBD2 (6 bases). This CDR3 contains 15 residues. V lost 0 bases and J 5 bases, leaving 13 bases between the germline ends. In germline, CDR1 is SNHLY, CDR2 FYNNEI. CDR3 residues: CASSEALAVGETQYF. CDR3 nucleotide sequence: TGTGCCAGCAGTGAAGCCTTAGCGGTCGGTGAGACCCAGTACTTC.

This clonotype came up many times. The chain links TRBV20-1 to TRBJ1-1; the D is unclear. From germline, CDR1 is DFQATT and CDR2 SNEGSKA (reference sequence). This CDR3 has 12 residues. V lost 4 bases, J lost 2 bases, and 8 bases lay in between. The CDR3 loop is CSAIVGNTEAFF. The CDR3 DNA reads as TGCAGTGCTATAGTGGGTAACACTGAAGCTTTCTTT.

This clonotype was counted a few times. The chain combines TRBV10-3 with TRBJ2-6, with D possibly TRBD1 on 6 matching bases. CDR1 and CDR2 from the germline V gene are ENHRY and SYGVKD. CDR3 length: 17 residues. The V gene lost 3 bases and the J gene lost 2 bases, with 14 bases spanning the gap. The chain's CDR3 is CAISERTARAGANVLTF. DNA for the CDR3: TGTGCCATCAGTGAAAGGACAGCTCGGGCTGGGGCCAACGTCCTGACTTTC.

The chain has TRBV2 and TRBJ2-2, with unresolved D. The CDR3 loop spans 15 amino acids. The V end lost 0 bases, the J end lost 5 bases, and 10 bases lay between the germline ends. Germline V gene sequence: CDR1 SNHLY, CDR2 FYNNEI. The CDR3 sequence is CASSEAVRITGELFF. CDR3 sequence (DNA): TGTGCCAGCAGTGAAGCGGTCAGGATTACCGGGGAGCTGTTTTTT.

This clonotype was counted a single time. The chain has TRBV6-1 and TRBJ1-1; D gene unclear. Germline V gives CDR1 MNHNS, CDR2 SASEGT. Trimming removed 6 bases at V and 6 bases at J, with 8 bases between. This CDR3 contains 11 residues. CDR3: CASRRGAEAFF. The CDR3 DNA reads as TGTGCCAGCAGACGGGGTGCTGAAGCTTTCTTT.

This clonotype was observed at least ten times. The chain is built from TRBV30 and TRBJ2-2, with D possibly being TRBD2 (6 bases). Germline V gene data show CDR1 as GTSNPN and CDR2 as SVGIG (reference sequence). Trimming shortened V by 0 bases and J by 3 bases, and 17 bases separated the two germline ends. The length of the CDR3 is 17 residues. The CDR3: CAWSVLGGRTYTGELFF. CDR3 nucleotide sequence: TGTGCCTGGAGTGTACTGGGAGGACGGACATACACCGGGGAGCTGTTTTTT.

Turning to this clonotype: A much larger clone differs by one base, so this may be a read error. CDR3 loop: CAGSQDPAYSEAFF. CDR3 sequence (DNA): TGTGCCGGCAGCCAAGATCCTGCCTATTCCGAGGCTTTCTTT. The V gene is TRBV3-1, the J gene TRBJ1-1, with unresolved D. The CDR3 loop spans 14 amino acids. Germline V gives CDR1 LGHDT, CDR2 YNNKEL (reference sequence).

Only a few counts were recorded for this clonotype. The chain joins TRBV7-2 to TRBJ2-1, with a possible D match to TRBD1 (7 bases). Trimming cost V 5 bases and J 5 bases, with 19 bases left between them. Germline V gene sequence: CDR1 SGHTA, CDR2 FQGNSA. There are 16 residues in the CDR3. CDR3 coding DNA: TGTGCCAGCAGCCTTCGTGGAGGGGGCGCCCACAATGAGCAGTTCTTC. Residues: CASSLRGGGAHNEQFF. Full variable domain (remainder filled in from reference TRBV7-2 and TRBJ2-1): GAGVSQSPSNKVTEKGKDVELRCDPISGHTALYWYRQSLGQGLEFLIYFQGNSAPDKSGLPSDRFSAERTGGSVSTLTIQRTQQEDSAVYLCASSLRGGGAHNEQFFGPGTRLTVL.

The V call is TRBV7-2, the J call TRBJ2-7; 8 bases are a match to TRBD2. The CDR3 spans 15 residues. Unmatched junction bases numbered 9, after V lost 6 bases and J lost 2 bases. Germline values: CDR1 SGHTA, CDR2 FQGNSA. This CDR3 is CASSIRAGATYEQYF. In DNA form, the CDR3 reads TGTGCCAGCAGTATCAGAGCGGGGGCGACCTACGAGCAGTACTTC.

This clonotype was detected many times. This chain uses TRBV30 with TRBJ2-5; 8 positions agree with TRBD1. With 2 bases clipped from V and 2 bases from J, the junction kept 4 bases outside the gene matches. Per the germline V gene, CDR1 is GTSNPN and CDR2 is SVGIG (reference sequence). This CDR3 spans 14 amino acids. The CDR3 region has the DNA TGTGCCTGGAGTAAACAGGGGGGACAAGAGACCCAGTACTTC. This encodes CAWSKQGGQETQYF.

As to this clonotype: Possible read error: a much larger clone is one base away. This chain links TRBV13 with TRBJ2-5; 7 nucleotides agree with TRBD2. Germline-derived CDR1 and CDR2 are PRHDT and FYEKMQ (reference sequence). The CDR3 contains 21 residues. V dropped 2 bases and J dropped 5; count of bases not matched to a gene: 26. CDR3 in amino acids: CASSLSLAASGSHLIRETQYF. The CDR3 DNA reads TGTGCCAGCAGCTTATCGTTGGCCGCTAGCGGCTCTCATCTAATACGGGAGACCCAGTACTTC.

In its sample, this clonotype was seen many times. The V and J genes are TRBV11-2 and TRBJ2-3; weak D call: TRBD2 (7 bases). Trimming took 5 bases from V and 5 from J, leaving 17 bases between them. This CDR3 has 15 amino acids. Germline values: CDR1 SGHAT, CDR2 FQNNGV. As DNA, the CDR3 is TGTGCCAGCAGCCCACGAGGGGGGGGGCAAGATACGCAGTATTTT. Amino acids: CASSPRGGGQDTQYF.

Remarks on this clonotype: A much larger clonotype is one base distant, so this may be a read error. The chain couples TRBV20-1 to TRBJ2-7; TRBD2 aligns across 7 bases. The CDR3 has 13 residues. V shed 6 bases, J shed 7 bases, and the junction held 12 bases outside the gene matches. CDR1 is DFQATT and CDR2 is SNEGSKA in the germline V gene (reference sequence). The CDR3 DNA follows: TGCAGTGCCCACCCGGGGGAGGGCGGAGAGCAGTACTTC. Protein sequence: CSAHPGEGGEQYF.

This clonotype occurred many times. J is TRBJ2-2 and V is TRBV2, with 14 positions matching TRBD2. The V gene's germline CDR1 is SNHLY and CDR2 FYNNEI. The ends lost 5 bases at V and 7 bases at J; junction bases unmatched: 3. The CDR3 consists of 15 residues. CDR3 sequence (DNA): TGTGCCAGCAGTCGACTAGCGGGGGGGAACGGGGAGCTGTTTTTT. This gives the protein CASSRLAGGNGELFF. Filled out from reference TRBV2 and TRBJ2-2, the complete variable domain reads EPEVTQTPSHQVTQMGQEVILRCVPISNHLYFYWYRQILGQKVEFLVSFYNNEISEKSEIFDDQFSVERPDGSNFTLKIRSTKLEDSAMYFCASSRLAGGNGELFFGEGSRLTVL.

This chain connects TRBV20-1 to TRBJ2-6; TRBD1 matches 8 bases. Trimming took 6 bases from V and 0 from J; bases not matched to a gene: 10. There are 17 residues in the CDR3. Germline loops: CDR1 DFQATT, CDR2 SNEGSKA (reference sequence). The chain's CDR3 is CSAEDRDYSSGANVLTF. The CDR3 bases are TGCAGTGCAGAGGACAGGGATTATAGCTCTGGGGCCAACGTCCTGACTTTC.

This clonotype was counted at least ten times. The rearrangement uses TRBV30 and TRBJ2-7; D is undetermined. Trimming left V 2 bases short and J 4 bases short, with 12 bases between. The CDR3 totals 13 residues. Germline V gives CDR1 GTSNPN, CDR2 SVGIG (reference sequence). CDR3 sequence: CAWSFQVGYEQYF. The CDR3 DNA is TGTGCCTGGAGTTTCCAGGTCGGATACGAGCAGTACTTC.

Concerning this clonotype itself: A much larger clone lies a single base off, so this may be a read error. V and J are TRBV3-1 and TRBJ1-1; D possibly corresponds to TRBD1 (6 bases). The CDR3 loop spans 19 amino acids. Germline loops: CDR1 LGHDT, CDR2 YNNKEL (reference sequence). The CDR3, as DNA: TGTGCCAGCAGCCAAGCCTTCGGACAGCCCGTCAAAATGAACACTGGAGCTTTCTTT. Encoded protein: CASSQAFGQPVKMNTGAFF.

V and J are TRBV12-5 and TRBJ2-2, with 10 bases fitting TRBD1. Losses at the gene ends were 6 bases for V and 5 bases for J; bases not matched to a gene: 9. The CDR3 is 16 amino acids. CDR1 is LGHNT, CDR2 FRNRAP, per germline. CDR3 sequence reads: CASGLDRGQGTGELFF. The CDR3 nucleotides are TGTGCTAGTGGACTTGACAGGGGGCAGGGGACCGGGGAGCTGTTTTTT. Filled out from reference TRBV12-5 and TRBJ2-2, the complete variable domain reads DARVTQTPRHKVTEMGQEVTMRCQPILGHNTVFWYRQTMMQGLELLAYFRNRAPLDDSGMPKDRFSAEMPDATLATLKIQPSEPRDSAVYFCASGLDRGQGTGELFFGEGSRLTVL.

There are many counts of this clonotype. The V and J genes are TRBV4-1 and TRBJ2-3; D remains unclear. Germline loops: CDR1 MGHRA, CDR2 YSYEKL. The CDR3 extends over 15 amino acids. Trimming cost V 0 bases and J 2 bases, with 9 bases left between them. The CDR3 DNA reads TGCGCCAGCAGCCAAGAGCGGCACCCCACAGATACGCAGTATTTT. This translates into CASSQERHPTDTQYF.